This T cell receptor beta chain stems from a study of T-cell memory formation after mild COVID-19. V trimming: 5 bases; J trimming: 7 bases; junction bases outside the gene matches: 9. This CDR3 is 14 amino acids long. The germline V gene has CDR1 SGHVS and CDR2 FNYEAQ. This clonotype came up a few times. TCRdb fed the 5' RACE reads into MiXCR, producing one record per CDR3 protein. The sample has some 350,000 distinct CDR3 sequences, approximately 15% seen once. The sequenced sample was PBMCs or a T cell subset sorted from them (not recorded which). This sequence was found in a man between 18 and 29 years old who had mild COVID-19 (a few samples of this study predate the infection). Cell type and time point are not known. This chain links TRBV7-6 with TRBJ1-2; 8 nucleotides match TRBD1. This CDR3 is CASSVQGAQCGYTF. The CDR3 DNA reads TGTGCCAGCAGCGTTCAGGGGGCGCAGTGTGGCTACACCTTC.